This section outlines one TCR beta chain sequence together with its context. What it recognizes is unknown. Trimming pared 1 base from V and 1 base from J, leaving 7 bases between. The CDR3 spans 14 residues. Per germline, CDR1 LGHDT and CDR2 YNNKEL (reference sequence). This entry comes from a study of CD8 T cells in ankylosing spondylitis. Findings of the study overall: Clones tied to disease were said to be significantly enriched in matched ankylosing spondylitis synovial fluid. Blood of patients with ankylosing spondylitis appeared to be characterized by a TCR beta motif of several highly homologous variants.

Library preparation for TCR beta used quantitative 5'-RACE with molecular barcodes. TCRdb recomputed calls from the 5' RACE reads with MiXCR, one row per CDR3 protein. The data contain around 330,000 distinct CDR3 sequences, roughly 11% of them singletons. The sequence derives from a female donor with ankylosing spondylitis or in good health (not recorded which). Sequencing was performed on blood, either unsorted or a sorted T cell fraction (not recorded which). The genes are TRBV3-1 and TRBJ1-1; D gene ambiguous. CDR3 coding DNA: TGTGCCAGCAGCCAAGTGCAGACGAACACTGAAGCTTTCTTT. As protein: CASSQVQTNTEAFF.